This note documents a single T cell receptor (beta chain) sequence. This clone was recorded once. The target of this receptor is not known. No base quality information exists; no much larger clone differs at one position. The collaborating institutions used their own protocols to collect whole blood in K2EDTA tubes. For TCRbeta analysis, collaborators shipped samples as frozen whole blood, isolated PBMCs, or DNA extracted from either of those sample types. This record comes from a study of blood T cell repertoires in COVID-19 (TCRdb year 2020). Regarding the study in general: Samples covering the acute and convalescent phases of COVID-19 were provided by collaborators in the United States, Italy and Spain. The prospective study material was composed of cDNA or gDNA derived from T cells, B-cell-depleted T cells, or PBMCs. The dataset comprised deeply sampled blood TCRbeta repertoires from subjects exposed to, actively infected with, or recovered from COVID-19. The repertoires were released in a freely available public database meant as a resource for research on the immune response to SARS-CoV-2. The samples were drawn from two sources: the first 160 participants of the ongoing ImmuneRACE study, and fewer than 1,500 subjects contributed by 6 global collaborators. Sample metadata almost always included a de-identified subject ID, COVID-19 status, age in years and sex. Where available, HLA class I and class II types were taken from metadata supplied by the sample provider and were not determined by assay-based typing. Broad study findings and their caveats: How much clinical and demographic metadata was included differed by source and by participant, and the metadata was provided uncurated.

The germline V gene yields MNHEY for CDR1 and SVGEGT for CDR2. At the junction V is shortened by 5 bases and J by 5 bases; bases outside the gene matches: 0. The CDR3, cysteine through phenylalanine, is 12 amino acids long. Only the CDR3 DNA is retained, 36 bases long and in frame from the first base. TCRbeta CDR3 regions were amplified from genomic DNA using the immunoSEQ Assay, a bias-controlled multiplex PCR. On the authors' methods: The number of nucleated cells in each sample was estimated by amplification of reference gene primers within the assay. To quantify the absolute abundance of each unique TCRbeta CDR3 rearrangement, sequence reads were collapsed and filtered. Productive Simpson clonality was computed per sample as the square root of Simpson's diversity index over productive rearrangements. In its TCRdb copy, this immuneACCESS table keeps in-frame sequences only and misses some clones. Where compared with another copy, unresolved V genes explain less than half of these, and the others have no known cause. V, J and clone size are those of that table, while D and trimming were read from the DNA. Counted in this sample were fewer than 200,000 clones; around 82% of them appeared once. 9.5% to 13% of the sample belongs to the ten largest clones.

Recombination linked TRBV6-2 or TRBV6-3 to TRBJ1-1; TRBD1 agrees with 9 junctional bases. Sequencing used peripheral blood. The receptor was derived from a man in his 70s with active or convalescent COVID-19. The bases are TGTGCCAGCAGTGACAGGGGGACTGAAGCTTTCTTT. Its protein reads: CASSDRGTEAFF.